A single sample gave rise to the 2 T cell receptor beta chains below, sequenced in a study of OX40 agonist ivuxolimab in advanced cancers. TCRdb's table, derived via immunoSEQ multiplex PCR, lists solely in-frame clones and lacks some. The sample holds 40,000 or so clones, over 80% seen once. The sample here was CD4+ or CD8+ T cells sorted from blood, taken in a trial of the OX40 agonist ivuxolimab. The source of these receptors is an adult with an advanced solid tumor such as melanoma, head and neck, liver or kidney cancer.

The chain has TRBV4-1 and TRBJ2-3, with D possibly TRBD1 on 5 matching bases. CDR1 and CDR2 from the germline V gene are MGHRA and YSYEKL. The CDR3 runs to 16 residues. Trimming cost V 0 bases and J 4 bases, with 14 bases left between them. The CDR3 loop reads CASSQDWGLEADTQYF. CDR3 bases: TGCGCCAGCAGCCAAGATTGGGGCTTAGAGGCAGATACGCAGTATTTT.

This clone was recorded once. The rearrangement uses TRBV6-6 and TRBJ2-3; D possibly corresponds to TRBD2 (6 bases). Germline V lookup: CDR1 MNHNY, CDR2 SVGAGI (reference sequence). Deletions cut 5 bases from V and 2 bases from J, with 14 bases between. CDR3 length: 15 amino acids. The DNA of the CDR3 is TGTGCCAGCAGTCCGGGACTCCCCCTCACAGATACGCAGTATTTT. It specifies CASSPGLPLTDTQYF.